The next 10 T cell receptor beta chains were all read from a single sample in a study of blood T cell repertoires in COVID-19. TCRdb's copy holds only in-frame clones and misses some; the assay was immunoSEQ multiplex PCR. The sample holds more than 150,000 clones, more than 60% seen once. Sequencing used peripheral blood. All receptors derive from a man between 45 and 60 years old who had recovered from COVID-19.

V is TRBV19 and J is TRBJ2-5; 7 bases are a match to TRBD2. The CDR3 is made up of 15 amino acids. The V gene end was trimmed by 3 bases and the J gene end by 2 bases; junction bases not matched to a gene: 6. Germline lookup yields CDR1 LNHDA and CDR2 SQIVND (reference sequence). CDR3: CASSIYLAEQETQYF. The CDR3 DNA reads as TGTGCCAGTAGTATCTATCTAGCGGAACAAGAGACCCAGTACTTC.

The V and J genes are TRBV7-8 and TRBJ2-5, with D maybe TRBD2 (6 bases). Trimming took off 5 bases at V and 5 bases at J, with 12 bases between the two ends. This CDR3 has 13 amino acids. In germline, CDR1 is SGHVS, CDR2 FQNEAQ. The CDR3 nucleotides read TGTGCCAGCAGCCTTCCCCGGGAGGAGACCCAGTACTTC. Translated, it gives CASSLPREETQYF. Based on the CDR3 plus reference TRBV7-8 and TRBJ2-5, the full variable domain is GAGVSQSPRYKVAKRGQDVALRCDPISGHVSLFWYQQALGQGPEFLTYFQNEAQLDKSGLPSDRFFAERPEGSVSTLKIQRTQQEDSAVYLCASSLPREETQYFGPGTRLLVL.

The CDR3 region has the DNA TGTGCCAGCAGCTTGGAAGTGACAGGGGGATATGGCTACACCTTC. This codes for CASSLEVTGGYGYTF. The chain employs TRBV5-5 and TRBJ1-2, with TRBD1 identical over 9 bases. The CDR3 spans 15 residues. The trim removed 0 bases at V and 5 bases at J, leaving 5 bases unmatched. From germline, CDR1 is SGHKS and CDR2 YYEKEE (reference sequence).

The chain recombines TRBV5-1 with TRBJ2-2; 9 positions agree with TRBD1. The trim removed 5 bases at V and 4 bases at J, leaving 3 bases unmatched. Germline loops: CDR1 SGHRS, CDR2 YFSETQ. This CDR3 spans 14 amino acids. CDR3 nucleotide sequence: TGCGCCAGCAGTTGGGACAGGGCCACCGGGGAGCTGTTTTTT. Encoded protein: CASSWDRATGELFF.

The rearrangement uses TRBV28 and TRBJ1-4, with D possibly TRBD1 on 6 matching bases. Per the germline V gene, CDR1 is MDHEN and CDR2 is SYDVKM. V lost 7 bases, J lost 10 bases, and 25 bases lay in between. The CDR3 spans 16 residues. CDR3: CASKWTAPLPLGKLFF. CDR3 nucleotides: TGTGCCAGCAAATGGACAGCACCTCTCCCTTTGGGAAAACTGTTTTTT.

This chain connects TRBV2 to TRBJ2-1; 13 bases match TRBD2. Germline values: CDR1 SNHLY, CDR2 FYNNEI. V was clipped by 5 bases and J by 10 bases; unmatched bases: 5. There are 14 residues in the CDR3. In nucleotides, the CDR3 is TGTGCCAGCAGTCCGGGACTAGCGGGACTCGAGCAGTTCTTC. This gives the protein CASSPGLAGLEQFF.

The rearrangement joins TRBV6-5 to TRBJ1-3; weak D call: TRBD1 (5 bases). The CDR3 covers 15 residues. The V end lost 5 bases, the J end lost 6 bases, and 17 bases lay between the germline ends. CDR1 MNHEY and CDR2 SVGAGI come from the germline V gene. This CDR3 reads CASSRGAGLANTIYF. The DNA of the CDR3 is TGTGCCAGCAGTCGTGGGGCAGGGTTGGCAAACACCATATATTTT.

The CDR3 DNA reads TGTGCCAGCAGCTTAGGTGGGACAGGGGGCGGTTACGAGCAGTACTTC. It specifies CASSLGGTGGGYEQYF. This sequence joins TRBV7-9 and TRBJ2-7; 12 bases are a match to TRBD1. There are 16 residues in the CDR3. Germline V lookup: CDR1 SEHNR, CDR2 FQNEAQ (reference sequence). V lost 1 base to trimming and J lost 4 bases; unmatched junction nucleotides: 5.

This clone has only a few counts. The chain joins TRBV7-6 to TRBJ1-4; D unclear. The V end lost 2 bases, the J end lost 3 bases, and 13 bases lay between the germline ends. CDR1 SGHVS and CDR2 FNYEAQ come from the germline V gene. This CDR3 has 16 amino acids. CDR3 loop: CASSLLGGPPNEKLFF. The CDR3 DNA is TGTGCCAGCAGCTTATTAGGCGGTCCTCCTAATGAAAAACTGTTTTTT.

This clone is a singleton in its sample. The chain combines TRBV7-9 with TRBJ2-7, with TRBD2 as a possible D gene (6 bases). The germline gives CDR1 SEHNR, CDR2 FQNEAQ (reference sequence). Between the trimmed V and J ends, which lost 6 bases and 1 base, there was a span of 10 bases. This CDR3 has 13 amino acids. CDR3 region: CASSSTRSYEQYF. DNA of the CDR3: TGTGCCAGCAGTTCGACTAGATCCTACGAGCAGTACTTC.